The following is a TCR beta chain sequence with its context. Assignments of participants to cohorts depended upon their own reported clinical history. Two negative PCRs, clearance, or symptom resolution characterized the recovered Cohort 3 donors. There are 15 residues in the CDR3. Trimming cost V 5 bases and J 5 bases; bases outside gene matches: 9. Germline CDR1 and CDR2: SGHRS and YFSETQ. The data derive from a study of blood T cell repertoires in COVID-19. Assay: immunoSEQ multiplex PCR; the TCRdb copy retains only in-frame clones and omits some. The sample has about 480,000 clones, approximately 88% seen once; the top ten hold 1.5% to 2%.

This clonotype was obtained from a woman aged 40 to 55 who had recovered from COVID-19. The chain recombines TRBV5-1 with TRBJ2-1; 8 bases map to TRBD1. Sequences were obtained from PBMCs or T cells enriched from blood (not recorded which). The CDR3 loop is CASSLPGQADNEQFF. CDR3 in DNA: TGCGCCAGCAGTCTACCGGGACAGGCGGACAATGAGCAGTTCTTC.